Each of the 25 T cell receptor beta chains below was sequenced from the same sample in a study of breast tumors, draining lymph nodes, adjacent tissues. The lymph nodes were axillary draining lymph nodes from breast cancer patients. TCRdb re-derived calls from the multiplex PCR reads in MiXCR, one entry per CDR3 protein. The table shows approximately 230,000 distinct CDR3 sequences, with under 40% occurring only once. The sample comprised axillary lymph node tissue. Receptors originate from a female donor with breast cancer. Some clones in this sample may be carry-over from other donors' samples.

This clonotype was counted ten times or more. The rearrangement uses TRBV6-4 and TRBJ1-4; TRBD1 matches at 8 bases. Germline-derived CDR1 and CDR2 are MRHNA and SNTAGT. The CDR3 spans 14 residues. The junction had 11 bases not matched to a gene; V was cut back by 5 bases and J by 12 bases. Written as DNA, the CDR3 is TGTGCCAGCAGTACGGGACAGGTCGGGTCGGAACTGTTTTTT. It yields the protein CASSTGQVGSELFF.

This clonotype was counted once. Since the CDR3 does not end with the conserved phenylalanine or tryptophan, this likely comes from a read error. The limits of the CDR3 on the DNA are not certain, so only TCRdb's listed CDR3 is given. The chain carries TRBV5-1 and TRBJ2-6. Germline V lookup: CDR1 SGHRS, CDR2 YFSETQ. 8 amino acids form the CDR3, both terminal residues included. This chain's CDR3 is CASSLSVT.

In this sample, this clonotype turned up a few times. The chain combines TRBV24-1 with TRBJ1-1, with 7 bases aligning to TRBD1. The CDR3 has 12 residues. V gave up 12 bases and J gave up 5 bases; unmatched junction bases: 8. The V gene's germline CDR1 is KGHDR and CDR2 SFDVKD. The CDR3 region is CAPKGAYTEAFF. CDR3 nucleotide sequence: TGTGCCCCTAAGGGGGCGTATACTGAAGCTTTCTTT.

This clonotype was recorded at least ten times. The gene calls are TRBV19 and TRBJ1-5, with D possibly being TRBD1 (6 bases). Trimming stripped 5 bases from V and 3 bases from J, with 8 bases between. CDR3 size: 13 residues. Germline V lookup: CDR1 LNHDA, CDR2 SQIVND (reference sequence). The DNA of the CDR3 is TGTGCCAGTAGTCGGGACAACAATCAGCCCCAGCATTTT. Its protein product is CASSRDNNQPQHF. Full variable domain (rest looked up from reference TRBV19 and TRBJ1-5): DGGITQSPKYLFRKEGQNVTLSCEQNLNHDAMYWYRQDPGQGLRLIYYSQIVNDFQKGDIAEGYSVSREKKESFPLTVTSAQKNPTAFYLCASSRDNNQPQHFGDGTRLSIL.

As to this clonotype: Here the CDR3 omits its conserved ending phenylalanine or tryptophan, so a read error is the likely source. V and J are TRBV5-1 and TRBJ1-2; the D is unclear. The CDR3 is 13 residues long. The germline gives CDR1 SGHRS, CDR2 YFSETQ. CDR3 sequence: CASSLGQVGGYTY. CDR3 coding DNA: TGTGCCAGCAGCTTGGGTCAGGTGGGAGGCTACACCTAC.

The chain carries TRBV7-6 and TRBJ1-6, with a possible D match to TRBD1 (6 bases). V was trimmed by 5 bases and J by 11 bases, leaving 10 bases between them. The germline V gene has CDR1 SGHVS and CDR2 FNYEAQ. The CDR3 covers 12 residues. CDR3 DNA sequence: TGTGCCAGCAGCCTCAGGGGCGCACCCCTCCACTTT. Translated: CASSLRGAPLHF.

In its sample, this clonotype was seen many times. The chain is built from TRBV9 and TRBJ1-2; D not resolved. V dropped 3 bases and J dropped 9 bases, with 24 bases sitting between them. This CDR3 comprises 16 residues. The germline V gene has CDR1 SGDLS and CDR2 YYNGEE. The CDR3 is CASSGAWSDLPRRYTF. In DNA form, the CDR3 reads TGTGCCAGCAGCGGCGCCTGGTCGGACCTCCCTCGTCGCTACACCTTC.

J is TRBJ2-5 and V is TRBV6-6, with D maybe TRBD1 (6 bases). The CDR3 is 13 amino acids. V lost 5 bases and J 5 bases, leaving 12 bases between the germline ends. From germline, CDR1 is MNHNY and CDR2 SVGAGI (reference sequence). CDR3 in amino acids: CASSATGGETQYF. The CDR3, as DNA: TGTGCCAGCAGTGCGACAGGCGGGGAGACCCAGTACTTC.

The genes are TRBV11-2 and TRBJ1-4; D is perhaps TRBD1 (6 bases). V lost 0 bases and J 5 bases, leaving 19 bases between the germline ends. Germline loops: CDR1 SGHAT, CDR2 FQNNGV. The CDR3 is 18 amino acids. The CDR3 reads CASSLDLNWAGANEKLFF. DNA of the CDR3: TGTGCCAGCAGCTTAGATCTGAATTGGGCAGGGGCGAATGAAAAACTGTTTTTT.

This clonotype was counted many times. The rearrangement joins TRBV5-1 to TRBJ2-2; D is unclear. CDR3 length equals 14 residues. The V end was cut by 0 bases, the J end by 3 bases, with 6 bases between. CDR1 is SGHRS and CDR2 is YFSETQ in the germline V gene. CDR3 amino acids: CASSLALDTGELFF. The CDR3 DNA is TGCGCCAGCAGCTTGGCTCTGGACACCGGGGAGCTGTTTTTT.

In regard to this clonotype: Mismatch with germline at one junction end may stem from a read error. This rearrangement joins TRBV10-3 to TRBJ1-2; TRBD1 aligns across 8 bases. In germline, CDR1 is ENHRY, CDR2 SYGVKD. This CDR3 region has 14 residues. Here the CDR3 reads CASSPDRGQRGYTF. CDR3 DNA: TGTGCCAGCAGTCCCGACAGGGGTCAGCGCGGCTACACCTTC.

This clonotype was counted at least ten times. This rearrangement joins TRBV7-9 to TRBJ2-1, with D maybe TRBD1 (5 bases). Germline loops: CDR1 SEHNR, CDR2 FQNEAQ (reference sequence). V was clipped by 1 base and J by 1 base, with 8 bases between them. This CDR3 is 15 amino acids long. DNA for the CDR3: TGTGCCAGCAGCTTAGGTTCAGGGTCCTACAATGAGCAGTTCTTC. This translates into CASSLGSGSYNEQFF. Using reference TRBV7-9 and TRBJ2-1 for the parts outside the CDR3, the full variable domain is DTGVSQNPRHKITKRGQNVTFRCDPISEHNRLYWYRQTLGQGPEFLTYFQNEAQLEKSRLLSDRFSAERPKGSFSTLEIQRTEQGDSAMYLCASSLGSGSYNEQFFGPGTRLTVL.

The rearrangement links TRBV19 to TRBJ1-6; D remains unclear. Germline-derived CDR1 and CDR2 are LNHDA and SQIVND (reference sequence). This CDR3 is built from 16 residues. Trimming cost V 7 bases and J 10 bases, with 23 bases left between them. The CDR3 loop is CASTRREEHNQSPLHF. The DNA of the CDR3 is TGTGCCAGTACGAGGAGGGAAGAACACAATCAATCACCCCTCCACTTT.

In this sample, this clonotype turned up many times. The rearrangement joins TRBV7-2 to TRBJ2-1; tentative D call: TRBD2 (6 bases). Germline V CDR1 and CDR2: SGHTA, FQGNSA. Trimming took 4 bases from V and 8 from J, leaving 18 bases between them. The CDR3 spans 15 residues. The CDR3 protein is CASSSAALTGDEQFF. In DNA, the CDR3 is TGTGCCAGCAGCTCAGCGGCTCTCACGGGGGATGAGCAGTTCTTC.

V and J are TRBV18 and TRBJ2-7, with D hard to call. Germline V gene data show CDR1 as KGHSH and CDR2 as LQKENI. The CDR3 is made up of 12 amino acids. V was pared by 6 bases and J by 4 bases, with 10 bases between. The CDR3 region has the DNA TGTGCCAGCTCCCTTGTCGTGTACGAGCAGTACTTC. It codes for CASSLVVYEQYF.

This clonotype was detected many times. This chain uses TRBV5-1 with TRBJ1-2; D ambiguous. The CDR3 runs 15 residues. Germline values: CDR1 SGHRS, CDR2 YFSETQ. Trimming left V 0 bases short and J 8 bases short, with 17 bases between. The CDR3, as DNA: TGCGCCAGCAGCTTGGTGGCGCCGCGGAAGAGAGGCTACACCTTC. It encodes CASSLVAPRKRGYTF.

The chain is built from TRBV6-1 and TRBJ1-2; 8 bases align to TRBD1. The CDR3 runs 15 residues. Losses at the gene ends were 7 bases for V and 4 bases for J; bases not matched to a gene: 11. Per the germline V gene, CDR1 is MNHNS and CDR2 is SASEGT. The CDR3 DNA follows: TGTGCCAGCATGGCCCGGACAGGGATTAGCTATGGCTACACCTTC. It translates to CASMARTGISYGYTF.

This clonotype was detected a few times. The junction departs from germline at one end; a sequencing error may be responsible. V usage is TRBV7-9 and J usage is TRBJ1-5; D not resolved. The germline CDR1 and CDR2 sequences are SEHNR and FQNEAQ (reference sequence). The length of the CDR3 is 19 residues. Here the CDR3 DNA reads TGTGCCAGCAGCTCCCCCGGCAGTGGAGGAGCAGATAGCCATCAGCCCCAGCATTTT. As protein: CASSSPGSGGADSHQPQHF.

This clonotype was detected ten times or more. This rearrangement joins TRBV4-1 to TRBJ2-2; D is perhaps TRBD1 (6 bases). CDR3 length: 15 amino acids. CDR1 is MGHRA and CDR2 is YSYEKL in the germline V gene. V lost 1 base, J lost 7 bases, and 13 bases lay in between. CDR3 nucleotide sequence: TGCGCCAGCAGCCAAGCGTTTGGGGGCAGCGGGGAGCTGTTTTTT. It codes for CASSQAFGGSGELFF.

This chain links TRBV3-2 with TRBJ2-2; the table's D call of TRBD1 was not tested on the DNA. TRBV3-2 corresponds to a pseudogene. The CDR3 extends over 15 amino acids. The CDR3 sequence is CASSQGEGSYGELFF. For the CDR3, the DNA is TGTGCCAGCAGCCAAGGTGAGGGGAGCTACGGGGAGCTGTTTTTT.

Comment on this clonotype: This clone may be a read error of a much larger clone one base away. The chain employs TRBV5-4 and TRBJ2-3, with a tentative D call TRBD2 (6 bases). The CDR3 loop spans 15 amino acids. CDR1 is SGHNT, CDR2 YYREEE, per germline (reference sequence). V gave up 4 bases and J gave up 4 bases, with 16 bases separating them. The CDR3 sequence is CASSMATGEADTQYF. The CDR3 coding sequence is TGTGCCAGCAGCATGGCTACGGGAGAGGCAGATACGCAGTATTTT.

The table lists this clonotype with many counts. This chain uses TRBV20-1 with TRBJ2-5, with 10 positions matching TRBD2. The CDR3 runs to 16 residues. V shed 0 bases and J 5 bases; nucleotides not matched to a gene: 9. Germline CDR1 is DFQATT and CDR2 is SNEGSKA (reference sequence). The CDR3 nucleotides read TGCAGTGCTAGAGATCGGGCTAGCGGGAGCTGGGAGACCCAGTACTTC. Protein product: CSARDRASGSWETQYF.

For this clonotype: Since a much larger clone is just one base distant, this may be a read error. The rearrangement joins TRBV11-2 to TRBJ1-3; D remains unclear. This CDR3 is 15 amino acids long. Germline lookup yields CDR1 SGHAT and CDR2 FQNNGV. For the CDR3, the DNA is TGTGCCAGCAGCTTGCAGAGGCATGCCGGAAGCACCATATATTTT. Protein sequence: CASSLQRHAGSTIYF.

The chain links TRBV29-1 to TRBJ1-2; tentative D call: TRBD1 (6 bases). This CDR3 comprises 15 residues. Trimming pared 3 bases from V and 4 bases from J, leaving 18 bases between. CDR1 and CDR2 (germline): SQVTM, ANQGSEA. This CDR3 reads CSVDGGGQAPYGYTF. The CDR3 DNA is TGCAGCGTTGACGGGGGCGGGCAGGCACCCTATGGCTACACCTTC.

In this sample, this clonotype turned up once. The chain joins TRBV13 to TRBJ1-6; a possible D gene is TRBD1 (6 bases). Germline CDR1 is PRHDT and CDR2 is FYEKMQ (reference sequence). The CDR3 is 13 amino acids. V was clipped by 2 bases and J by 14 bases, with 13 bases between them. The CDR3 DNA reads as TGTGCCAGCAGCTTAACCGGGGGCAAAACCCTCCACTTT. It yields the protein CASSLTGGKTLHF.